The clone carrying this T cell receptor (beta chain) has ten or more counts. The antigen remains undetermined. The sample is drawn from a study of T cell repertoires in cytomegalovirus infection. Turning to the study itself: Public TCR beta signatures were indicative of both CMV infection and a matching HLA type.

This CDR3 has 13 amino acids. The V and J ends lost 5 bases and 5 bases respectively, with 12 bases between them. Using its own MiXCR run on the reads, TCRdb lists one record per CDR3 protein. The sample lists around 130,000 distinct CDR3 sequences, 20% to 30% occurring once. The study's findings and limits: The cumulative frequency of public TCR beta families identified carriers of CMV plus the relevant HLA. The ex vivo response was dominated by HLA-C-restricted CMV-specific TCR beta clonotypes.

Sequenced sample: PBMCs, sequenced either directly or after in vitro stimulation (not recorded which). This chain joins TRBV12-3 or TRBV12-4 and TRBJ2-5; perhaps D is TRBD1 or TRBD2 (6 bases each). This clonotype was sampled from a human donor in good health (CMV status not recorded). Some clones in this sample may be carry-over from other donors' samples. The CDR3, as DNA: TGTGCCAGCAGTCCCCGAGGGGGGGAGACCCAGTACTTC. It translates to CASSPRGGETQYF.